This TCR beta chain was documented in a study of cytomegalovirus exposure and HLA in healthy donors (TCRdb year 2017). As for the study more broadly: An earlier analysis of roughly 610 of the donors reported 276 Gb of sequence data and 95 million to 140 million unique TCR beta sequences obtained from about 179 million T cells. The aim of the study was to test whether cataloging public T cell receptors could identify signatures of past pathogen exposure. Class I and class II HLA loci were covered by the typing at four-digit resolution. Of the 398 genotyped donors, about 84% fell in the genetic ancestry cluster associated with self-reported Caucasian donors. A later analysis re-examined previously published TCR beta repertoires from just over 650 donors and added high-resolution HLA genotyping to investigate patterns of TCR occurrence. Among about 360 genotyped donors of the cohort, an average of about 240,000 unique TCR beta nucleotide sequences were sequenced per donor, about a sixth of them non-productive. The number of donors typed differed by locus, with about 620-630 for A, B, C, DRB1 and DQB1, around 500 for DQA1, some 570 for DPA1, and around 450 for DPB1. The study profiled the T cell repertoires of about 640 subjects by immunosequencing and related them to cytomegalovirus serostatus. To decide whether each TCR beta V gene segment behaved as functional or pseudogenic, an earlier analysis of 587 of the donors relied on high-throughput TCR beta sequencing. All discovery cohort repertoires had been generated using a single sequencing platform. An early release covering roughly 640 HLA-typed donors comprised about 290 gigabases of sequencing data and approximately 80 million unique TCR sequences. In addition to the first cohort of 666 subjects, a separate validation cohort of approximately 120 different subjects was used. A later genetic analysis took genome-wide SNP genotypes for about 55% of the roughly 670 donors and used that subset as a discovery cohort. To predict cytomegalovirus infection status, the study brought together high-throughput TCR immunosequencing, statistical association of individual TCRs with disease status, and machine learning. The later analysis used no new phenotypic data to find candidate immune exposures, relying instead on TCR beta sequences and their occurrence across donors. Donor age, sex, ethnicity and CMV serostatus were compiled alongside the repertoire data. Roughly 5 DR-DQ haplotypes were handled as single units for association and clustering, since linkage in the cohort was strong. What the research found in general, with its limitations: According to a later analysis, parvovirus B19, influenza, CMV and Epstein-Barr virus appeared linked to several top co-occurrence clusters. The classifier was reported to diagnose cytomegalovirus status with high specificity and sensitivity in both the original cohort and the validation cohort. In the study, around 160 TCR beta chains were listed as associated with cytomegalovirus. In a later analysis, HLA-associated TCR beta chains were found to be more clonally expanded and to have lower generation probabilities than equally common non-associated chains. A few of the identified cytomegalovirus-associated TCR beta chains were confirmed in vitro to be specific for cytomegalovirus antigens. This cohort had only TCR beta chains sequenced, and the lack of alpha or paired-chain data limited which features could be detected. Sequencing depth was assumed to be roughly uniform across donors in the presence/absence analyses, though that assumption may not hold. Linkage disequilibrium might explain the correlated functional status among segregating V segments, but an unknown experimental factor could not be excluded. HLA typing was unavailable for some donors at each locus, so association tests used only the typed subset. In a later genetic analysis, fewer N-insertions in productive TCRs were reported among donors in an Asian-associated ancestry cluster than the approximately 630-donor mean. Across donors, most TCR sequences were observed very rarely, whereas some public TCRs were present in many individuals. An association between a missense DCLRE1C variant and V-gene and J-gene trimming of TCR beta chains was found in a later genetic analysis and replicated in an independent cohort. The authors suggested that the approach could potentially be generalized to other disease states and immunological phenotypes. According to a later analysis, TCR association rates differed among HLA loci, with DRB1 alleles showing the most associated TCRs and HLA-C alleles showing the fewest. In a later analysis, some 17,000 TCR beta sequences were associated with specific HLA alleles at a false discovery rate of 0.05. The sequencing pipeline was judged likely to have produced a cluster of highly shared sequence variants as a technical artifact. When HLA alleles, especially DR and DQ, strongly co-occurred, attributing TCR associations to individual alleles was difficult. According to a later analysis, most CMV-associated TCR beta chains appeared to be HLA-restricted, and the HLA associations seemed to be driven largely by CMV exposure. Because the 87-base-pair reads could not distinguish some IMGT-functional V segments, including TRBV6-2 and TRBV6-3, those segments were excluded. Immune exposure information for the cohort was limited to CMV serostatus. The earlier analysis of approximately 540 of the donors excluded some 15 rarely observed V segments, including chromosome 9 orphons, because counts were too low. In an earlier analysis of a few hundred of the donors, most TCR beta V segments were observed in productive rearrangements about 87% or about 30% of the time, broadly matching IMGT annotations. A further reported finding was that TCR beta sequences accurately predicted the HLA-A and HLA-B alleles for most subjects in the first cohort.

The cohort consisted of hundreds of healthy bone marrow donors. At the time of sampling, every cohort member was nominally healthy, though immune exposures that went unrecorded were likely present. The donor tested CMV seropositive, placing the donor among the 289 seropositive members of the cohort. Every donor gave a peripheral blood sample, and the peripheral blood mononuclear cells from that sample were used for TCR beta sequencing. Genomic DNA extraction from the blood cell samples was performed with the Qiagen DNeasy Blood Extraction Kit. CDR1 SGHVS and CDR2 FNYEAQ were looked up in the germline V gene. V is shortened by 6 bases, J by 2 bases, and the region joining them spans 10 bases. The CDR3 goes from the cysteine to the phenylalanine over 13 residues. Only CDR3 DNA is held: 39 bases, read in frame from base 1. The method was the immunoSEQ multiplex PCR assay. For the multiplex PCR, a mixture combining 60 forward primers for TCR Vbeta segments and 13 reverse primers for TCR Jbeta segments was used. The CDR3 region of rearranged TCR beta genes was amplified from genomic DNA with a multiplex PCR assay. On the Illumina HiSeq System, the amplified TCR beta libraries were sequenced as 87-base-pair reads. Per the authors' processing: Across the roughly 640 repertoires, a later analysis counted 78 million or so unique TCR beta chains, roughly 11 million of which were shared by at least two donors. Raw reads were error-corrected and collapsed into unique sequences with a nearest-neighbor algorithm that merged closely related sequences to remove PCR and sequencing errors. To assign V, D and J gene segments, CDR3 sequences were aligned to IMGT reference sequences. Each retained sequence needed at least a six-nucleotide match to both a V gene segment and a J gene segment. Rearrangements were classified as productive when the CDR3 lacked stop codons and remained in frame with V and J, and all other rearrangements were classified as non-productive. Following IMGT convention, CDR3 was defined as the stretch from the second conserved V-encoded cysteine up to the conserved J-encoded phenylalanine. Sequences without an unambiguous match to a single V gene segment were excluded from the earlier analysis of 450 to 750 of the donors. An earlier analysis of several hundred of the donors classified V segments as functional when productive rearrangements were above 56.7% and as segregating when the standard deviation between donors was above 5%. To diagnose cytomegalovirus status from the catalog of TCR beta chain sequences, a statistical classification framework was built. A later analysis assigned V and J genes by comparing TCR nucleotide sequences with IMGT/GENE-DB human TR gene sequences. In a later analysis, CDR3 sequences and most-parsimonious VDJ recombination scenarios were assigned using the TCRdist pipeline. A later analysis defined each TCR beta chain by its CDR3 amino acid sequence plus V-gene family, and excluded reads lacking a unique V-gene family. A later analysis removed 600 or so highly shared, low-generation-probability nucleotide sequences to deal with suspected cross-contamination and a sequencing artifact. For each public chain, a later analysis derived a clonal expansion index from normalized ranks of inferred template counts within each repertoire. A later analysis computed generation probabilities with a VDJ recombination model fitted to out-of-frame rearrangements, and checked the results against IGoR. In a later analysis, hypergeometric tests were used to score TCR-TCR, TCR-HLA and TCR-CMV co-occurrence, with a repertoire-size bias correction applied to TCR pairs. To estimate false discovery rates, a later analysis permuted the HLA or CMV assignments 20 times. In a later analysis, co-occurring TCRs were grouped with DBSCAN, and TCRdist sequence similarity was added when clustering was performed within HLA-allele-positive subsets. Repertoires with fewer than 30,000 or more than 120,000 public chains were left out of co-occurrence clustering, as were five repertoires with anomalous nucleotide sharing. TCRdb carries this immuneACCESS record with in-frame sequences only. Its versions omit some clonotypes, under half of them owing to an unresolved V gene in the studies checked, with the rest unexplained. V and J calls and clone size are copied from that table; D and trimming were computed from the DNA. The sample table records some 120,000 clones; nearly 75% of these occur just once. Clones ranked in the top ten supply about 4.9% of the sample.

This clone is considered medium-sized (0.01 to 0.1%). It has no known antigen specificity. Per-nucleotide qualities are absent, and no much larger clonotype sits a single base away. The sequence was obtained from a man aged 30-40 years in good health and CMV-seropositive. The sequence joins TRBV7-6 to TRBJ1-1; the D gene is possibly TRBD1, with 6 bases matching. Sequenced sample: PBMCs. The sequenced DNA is TGTGCCAGCAGTACACAGGGTAACACTGAAGCTTTCTTT. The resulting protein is CASSTQGNTEAFF. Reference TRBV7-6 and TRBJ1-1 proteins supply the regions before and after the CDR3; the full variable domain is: GAGVSQSPRYKVTKRGQDVALRCDPISGHVSLYWYRQALGQGPEFLTYFNYEAQQDKSGLPNDRFSAERPEGSISTLTIQRTEQRDSAMYRCASSTQGNTEAFFGQGTRLTVV.